Listed below are T cell receptor beta chains from one sample, sequenced in a study of T cell responses to AZD1222 COVID-19 vaccine. Assay: immunoSEQ multiplex PCR; the TCRdb copy retains only in-frame clones and omits some. The data show around 67,000 clones, with 80% to 85% seen just once and about 20% held by the top ten. The sample here was peripheral blood, taken on day 0 of AZD1222 vaccination. These receptors were obtained from an adult in good health. The CDR3 runs from the conserved cysteine through the conserved F or W. The D gene is left open where the match is weak. Rows give clone size only sometimes, using once, few, many, or a class for an expanded clone.

j_call	clone_size	d_call	v_call	cdr3_aa	cdr3_nt
TRBJ1-1	NA	NA	TRBV7-6	CASSQADRYTEAFF	TGTGCCAGCAGCCAAGCGGATAGATACACTGAAGCTTTCTTT
TRBJ1-6	NA	NA	TRBV20-1	CSASSQVNSPLHF	TGCAGTGCTAGTTCACAGGTTAATTCACCCCTCCACTTT
TRBJ1-1	NA	NA	TRBV6-1	CASIEHHEAFF	TGTGCCAGCATTGAACATCATGAAGCTTTCTTT
TRBJ1-2	NA	TRBD1	TRBV2	CASTYRDRGDGYTF	TGTGCCAGCACCTACCGGGACAGGGGGGATGGCTACACCTTC
TRBJ1-2	NA	NA	TRBV10-2	CASSDPFSQTDGYTF	TGCGCCAGCAGTGACCCCTTTTCCCAGACCGATGGCTACACCTTC
TRBJ2-5	NA	NA	TRBV7-9	CASSQTYTEETQYF	TGTGCCAGCAGCCAGACTTACACGGAAGAGACCCAGTACTTC
TRBJ2-1	NA	TRBD2	TRBV3-1/TRBV3-2	CASSQDRLAYWHEQFF	TGTGCCAGCAGCCAAGACCGACTAGCCTACTGGCATGAGCAGTTCTTC
TRBJ1-4	NA	NA	TRBV4-3	CASSQDRRKLFF	TGCGCCAGCAGCCAAGATAGACGTAAACTGTTTTTT
TRBJ1-5	NA	NA	TRBV4-3	CASSQERGLMPQHF	TGCGCCAGCAGCCAAGAGAGGGGACTTATGCCCCAGCATTTT
TRBJ1-2	NA	NA	TRBV25-1	CASSVVGHGYTF	TGTGCCAGCAGTGTTGTAGGGCATGGCTACACCTTC
TRBJ2-7	NA	NA	TRBV28	CASSLRYEQYF	TGTGCCAGCAGTTTACGGTACGAGCAGTACTTC
TRBJ2-1	NA	NA	TRBV4-2	CASSQGQDTYNEQFF	TGTGCCAGCAGCCAAGGTCAGGACACCTACAATGAGCAGTTCTTC
TRBJ2-2	once	TRBD1	TRBV3-1/TRBV3-2	CASSPTGNAGELFF	TGTGCCAGCAGCCCGACAGGGAACGCCGGGGAGCTGTTTTTT
TRBJ1-2	NA	NA	TRBV28	CASSSLVVGYGYTF	TGTGCCAGCAGTTCCTTGGTGGTCGGCTATGGCTACACCTTC
TRBJ1-2	once	NA	TRBV18	CASSPPIRHNYGYTF	TGTGCCAGCTCACCACCGATCAGGCATAACTATGGCTACACCTTC
TRBJ2-5	NA	TRBD1	TRBV24-1	CATSDSTPGQGMETQYF	TGTGCCACCAGTGATTCAACCCCGGGACAGGGGATGGAGACCCAGTACTTC
TRBJ2-1	NA	TRBD1	TRBV6-4	CASSDGQGFEQFF	TGTGCCAGCAGTGACGGACAGGGGTTTGAGCAGTTCTTC
TRBJ1-2	NA	TRBD1	TRBV10-3	CAITPKQGAREYGYTF	TGTGCCATCACCCCAAAACAGGGGGCGCGGGAATATGGCTACACCTTC
TRBJ1-3	NA	NA	TRBV28	CASNRPGPTNTIYF	TGTGCCAGCAACCGCCCGGGACCCACGAACACCATATATTTT
TRBJ1-1	NA	NA	TRBV5-1	CASSLSAVSNTEAFF	TGCGCCAGCAGCTTGAGTGCAGTTTCGAACACTGAAGCTTTCTTT
TRBJ1-1	NA	TRBD1	TRBV9	CASSPRTGQAEAFF	TGTGCCAGCAGCCCGCGGACAGGGCAGGCCGAAGCTTTCTTT
TRBJ2-4	NA	TRBD1	TRBV9	CASSVGTAENIQYF	TGTGCCAGCAGCGTCGGGACAGCCGAAAACATTCAGTACTTC
TRBJ1-3	NA	NA	TRBV15	CATSRDLGSGSGNTIYF	TGTGCCACCAGCAGAGATCTTGGGTCCGGCTCTGGAAACACCATATATTTT
TRBJ1-2	NA	NA	TRBV30	CAWSVQGNGYTF	TGTGCCTGGAGTGTACAAGGGAACGGCTACACCTTC
TRBJ2-1	NA	NA	TRBV20-1	CSASINEQFF	TGCAGTGCTAGTATCAATGAGCAGTTCTTC
TRBJ2-7	NA	NA	TRBV14	CASSLQGVGEQYF	TGTGCCAGCAGTCTCCAGGGAGTTGGAGAGCAGTACTTC
TRBJ1-2	NA	NA	TRBV14	CASSQDRVGYTF	TGTGCCAGCAGCCAAGACAGGGTTGGCTACACCTTC
TRBJ2-1	NA	NA	TRBV7-9	CASSPIAGVNNEQFF	TGTGCCAGCAGCCCGATTGCGGGTGTCAACAATGAGCAGTTCTTC
TRBJ1-1	NA	TRBD1	TRBV18	CASSQGTGNTEAFF	TGTGCCAGCTCACAAGGGACAGGGAACACTGAAGCTTTCTTT
TRBJ2-6	NA	NA	TRBV28	CASSFDGEAGANVLTF	TGTGCCAGCAGTTTTGATGGGGAGGCCGGGGCCAACGTCCTGACTTTC
TRBJ1-5	NA	NA	TRBV9	CASSVGDVRLPQHF	TGTGCCAGCAGCGTAGGAGACGTACGTTTGCCCCAGCATTTT
TRBJ2-3	NA	TRBD2	TRBV9	CASKAGPTDTQYF	TGTGCCAGCAAAGCGGGGCCCACAGATACGCAGTATTTT
TRBJ1-3	once	TRBD1	TRBV6-6	CASSPQGARHGNTIYF	TGTGCCAGCAGTCCTCAGGGGGCACGTCATGGAAACACCATATATTTT
TRBJ1-1	NA	NA	TRBV19	CASIGGHVAFF	TGTGCCAGTATCGGGGGTCACGTAGCTTTCTTT
TRBJ1-2	once	NA	TRBV24-1	CATSDRPQGMGGYTF	TGTGCCACCAGTGACCGACCTCAGGGGATGGGGGGCTACACCTTC
TRBJ2-1	NA	NA	TRBV5-4	CASSAGGLASYNEQFF	TGTGCCAGCAGCGCAGGAGGGCTAGCCTCGTACAATGAGCAGTTCTTC
TRBJ1-1	NA	TRBD1	TRBV7-2	CASSQQGPSNTEAFF	TGTGCCAGCAGCCAACAGGGGCCTTCGAACACTGAAGCTTTCTTT
TRBJ1-2	NA	NA	TRBV30	CAWSREGPSGGYTF	TGTGCCTGGAGTCGAGAGGGCCCCTCGGGCGGCTACACCTTC
TRBJ2-3	NA	TRBD2	TRBV19	CASSMVAGGTDTQYF	TGTGCCAGTAGTATGGTTGCGGGGGGCACAGATACGCAGTATTTT
TRBJ1-2	NA	TRBD1	TRBV6-5	CASRTGGHGYTF	TGTGCCAGCAGGACAGGGGGGCATGGCTACACCTTC
TRBJ2-3	NA	NA	TRBV9	CASSGGDTDTQYF	TGTGCCAGCAGCGGCGGGGATACAGATACGCAGTATTTT
TRBJ2-1	once	NA	TRBV19	CASSLLGGTSYNEQFF	TGTGCCAGTAGTCTATTGGGGGGTACCTCCTACAATGAGCAGTTCTTC
TRBJ1-1	NA	TRBD1	TRBV18	CASSPGQENTEAFF	TGTGCCAGCTCACCAGGACAGGAGAACACTGAAGCTTTCTTT
TRBJ2-2	NA	NA	TRBV7-3	CASSHHLDGGGTGELFF	TGTGCCAGCAGCCATCACCTCGATGGGGGTGGCACCGGGGAGCTGTTTTTT
TRBJ1-1	NA	TRBD1	TRBV7-8	CASSFSGQGVLAEAFF	TGTGCCAGCAGCTTCTCGGGACAGGGTGTCTTAGCTGAAGCTTTCTTT
TRBJ2-5	NA	NA	TRBV7-7	CASSPYVTQYF	TGTGCCAGCAGCCCTTATGTGACCCAGTACTTC
TRBJ2-7	NA	TRBD2	TRBV5-1	CASSFGLAYYEQYF	TGCGCCAGCAGCTTTGGACTAGCGTATTACGAGCAGTACTTC